A single sample is the source of the 27 T cell receptor beta chains below, sequenced in a study of T cell responses to AZD1222 COVID-19 vaccine. Sequenced by immunoSEQ multiplex PCR; TCRdb stores in-frame clones only, minus some. The data hold some 99,000 clones, with over 75% observed a single time. The sequencing used peripheral blood, collected on day 0 of AZD1222 vaccination. Receptors originate from an adult in good health.

This clone appeared once. V usage is TRBV7-9 and J usage is TRBJ2-3, with D possibly matching TRBD1 (5 bases). From germline, CDR1 is SEHNR and CDR2 FQNEAQ (reference sequence). Trimming cost V 1 base and J 3 bases, with 8 bases left between them. The CDR3 runs to 14 residues. In DNA form, the CDR3 reads TGTGCCAGCAGCTTAGGGGGCTGGACAGATACGCAGTATTTT. It translates to CASSLGGWTDTQYF.

The chain carries TRBV10-3 and TRBJ2-6, with unresolved D. V shed 5 bases and J shed 0 bases, with 11 bases lying between them. The CDR3 runs 16 residues. Looked up from germline, CDR1 is ENHRY and CDR2 is SYGVKD. The CDR3 protein is CAISPGFGSGANVLTF. CDR3 nucleotides: TGTGCCATCAGTCCCGGTTTCGGCTCTGGGGCCAACGTCCTGACTTTC.

The V gene is TRBV5-1, the J gene TRBJ1-3, with D hard to call. The CDR3 contains 15 residues. V was trimmed by 3 bases and J by 2 bases, leaving 12 bases between them. Germline lookup yields CDR1 SGHRS and CDR2 YFSETQ. The CDR3 DNA is TGCGCCAGCAGCTCGGCAGGCGCAACTGGAAACACCATATATTTT. It is translated as CASSSAGATGNTIYF.

This sequence joins TRBV12-5 and TRBJ1-2; no clear D. V lost 1 base to trimming and J lost 1 base, with 4 bases between them. This CDR3 is built from 13 residues. The germline gives CDR1 LGHNT, CDR2 FRNRAP. The CDR3 is CASGLDINYGYTF. The DNA for the CDR3 is TGTGCTAGTGGTTTGGACATTAACTATGGCTACACCTTC.

This clone showed up just once. V usage is TRBV21-1 and J usage is TRBJ1-4; the table's D call TRBD1 went unverified against the DNA. TRBV21-1 is given as a pseudogene. CDR3 size: 16 residues. The CDR3 sequence: CASSPPGETTGEKLFF. CDR3 bases: TGTGCCAGCAGCCCCCCCGGAGAGACGACAGGTGAAAAACTGTTTTTT.

The V gene is TRBV28, the J gene TRBJ1-2; D is unresolved. The CDR3 length is 13 residues. Germline V gene sequence: CDR1 MDHEN, CDR2 SYDVKM. Trimming pared 4 bases from V and 5 bases from J, leaving 11 bases between. The CDR3 region has the DNA TGTGCCAGCAGTTCGGACCGGAGGTATGGCTACACCTTC. Its translation is CASSSDRRYGYTF.

The chain links TRBV9 to TRBJ1-1; 9 bases are shared with TRBD1. J was trimmed by 0 bases and V by 0 bases; bases with no gene match: 6. The CDR3 has 17 residues. Germline V gene sequence: CDR1 SGDLS, CDR2 YYNGEE. This chain's CDR3 is CASSVGGGQGLNTEAFF. The CDR3 DNA sequence: TGTGCCAGCAGCGTAGGTGGTGGACAGGGGCTGAACACTGAAGCTTTCTTT.

V gene TRBV13 combines with J gene TRBJ1-1; D is perhaps TRBD1 (6 bases). Germline loops: CDR1 PRHDT, CDR2 FYEKMQ (reference sequence). This CDR3 is 14 amino acids long. Trimming pared 4 bases from V and 1 base from J, leaving 10 bases between. CDR3 protein: CASSYGQKNTEAFF. The CDR3 DNA reads TGTGCCAGCAGCTACGGACAGAAGAACACTGAAGCTTTCTTT.

The chain links TRBV9 to TRBJ2-1; D ambiguous. With 0 bases removed from V and 4 bases from J, the gap between germline ends came to 17 bases. This CDR3 is built from 17 residues. The germline gives CDR1 SGDLS, CDR2 YYNGEE. The CDR3 DNA follows: TGTGCCAGCAGCGTAGCGATTCCGACCCCGCTATACAATGAGCAGTTCTTC. Amino acids: CASSVAIPTPLYNEQFF.

This clone has just one count. Other nucleotide sequences from this sample produce the same CDR3. This chain uses TRBV24-1 with TRBJ1-5; 7 bases are a match to TRBD1. With 3 bases clipped from V and 2 bases from J, the junction kept 3 bases outside the gene matches. Germline V CDR1 and CDR2: KGHDR, SFDVKD. The length of the CDR3 is 15 residues. CDR3 nucleotide sequence: TGTGCCACCAGTGATCCTACAGGGGGCAATCAGCCCCAGCATTTT. Translation: CATSDPTGGNQPQHF.

The chain is built from TRBV28 and TRBJ2-5; the D is unclear. Germline V CDR1 and CDR2: MDHEN, SYDVKM. This CDR3 is built from 14 residues. V was trimmed by 5 bases and J by 2 bases, leaving 12 bases between them. The CDR3 reads CASSPRRPQETQYF. The CDR3 DNA reads TGTGCCAGCAGTCCCCGCAGGCCTCAAGAGACCCAGTACTTC.

V and J are TRBV19 and TRBJ2-1, with D maybe TRBD2 (7 bases). The germline V gene encodes CDR1 LNHDA and CDR2 SQIVND (reference sequence). Trimming took off 7 bases at V and 4 bases at J, with 20 bases between the two ends. The CDR3 sequence is 16 residues long. Written as DNA, the CDR3 is TGTGCCAGTAAATCTGGGGGCGGGGGCCCTTACAATGAGCAGTTCTTC. It is translated as CASKSGGGGPYNEQFF.

The chain links TRBV15 to TRBJ2-1; the match to TRBD2 covers 13 bases. This CDR3 region has 18 residues. Germline trimming cut 1 base from V and 0 bases from J; bases unmatched to any gene: 3. Germline loops: CDR1 LNHNV, CDR2 YYDKDF (reference sequence). The CDR3 region is CATSRGRTSGSSYNEQFF. The CDR3 DNA is TGTGCCACCAGCAGAGGGCGGACTAGCGGGAGCTCCTACAATGAGCAGTTCTTC.

J is TRBJ2-3 and V is TRBV5-1; D is unclear. Germline loops: CDR1 SGHRS, CDR2 YFSETQ. The CDR3 is 16 residues long. V lost 1 base and J 0 bases, leaving 12 bases between the germline ends. The CDR3 nucleotides are TGCGCCAGCAGCTTGCCTAAGTCCCCGAGCACAGATACGCAGTATTTT. Protein: CASSLPKSPSTDTQYF.

This rearrangement joins TRBV25-1 to TRBJ2-2; 7 positions match TRBD2. V lost 5 bases to trimming and J lost 0 bases; unmatched junction nucleotides: 12. The CDR3 has 18 amino acids. CDR1 and CDR2 (germline): MGHDK, SYGVNS. The CDR3 sequence is CASSKTSAGLSNTGELFF. In nucleotides, the CDR3 is TGTGCCAGCAGTAAAACTAGCGCGGGTCTTTCGAACACCGGGGAGCTGTTTTTT.

The genes are TRBV24-1 and TRBJ2-3; TRBD1 or TRBD2 may be the D gene (6 bases each). V was trimmed by 4 bases and J by 6 bases, leaving 16 bases between them. The length of the CDR3 is 15 residues. Per germline, CDR1 KGHDR and CDR2 SFDVKD. The CDR3, as DNA: TGTGCCACCAGTGACCAAAGGGGGAGGCCGGATACGCAGTATTTT. Its translation is CATSDQRGRPDTQYF.

The chain links TRBV9 to TRBJ2-5, with D unclear. Per the germline V gene, CDR1 is SGDLS and CDR2 is YYNGEE. V shed 6 bases and J shed 5 bases, with 17 bases lying between them. The CDR3 extends over 14 amino acids. The CDR3 is CASNPGQPRETQYF. The CDR3 region has the DNA TGTGCCAGCAACCCCGGGCAGCCCCGGGAGACCCAGTACTTC.

This rearrangement joins TRBV27 to TRBJ2-1; 11 nucleotides agree with TRBD1. Trimming cost V 5 bases and J 9 bases; bases outside gene matches: 3. Per germline, CDR1 MNHEY and CDR2 SMNVEV (reference sequence). The CDR3 is 13 amino acids. The DNA of the CDR3 is TGTGCCAGCAGTGGGACAGGGGGTATTGAGCAGTTCTTC. Amino acid sequence: CASSGTGGIEQFF.

The rearrangement joins TRBV6-6 to TRBJ2-3; no reliable D call. The CDR3 is 13 residues long. CDR1 is MNHNY and CDR2 is SVGAGI in the germline V gene (reference sequence). With 5 bases removed from V and 1 base from J, the gap between germline ends came to 7 bases. DNA of the CDR3: TGTGCCAGCAGTCCAATTGGCACAGATACGCAGTATTTT. This sequence encodes CASSPIGTDTQYF.

This chain links TRBV7-2 with TRBJ1-3; D possibly corresponds to TRBD1 (5 bases). The V and J ends lost 5 bases and 3 bases respectively, with 20 bases between them. The CDR3 contains 17 residues. Germline V gene sequence: CDR1 SGHTA, CDR2 FQGNSA. CDR3 sequence reads: CASSAAGTPGSGNTIYF. As DNA, the CDR3 is TGTGCCAGCAGCGCTGCCGGGACCCCGGGAAGTGGAAACACCATATATTTT.

The chain carries TRBV5-1 and TRBJ1-1; 11 bases align to TRBD1. The V segment lost 4 bases and the J segment 1 base; nucleotides outside the gene matches: 9. The CDR3 consists of 17 residues. Germline V gives CDR1 SGHRS, CDR2 YFSETQ. The CDR3: CASSPGQGAGQNTEAFF. CDR3 nucleotides: TGCGCCAGCAGCCCCGGACAGGGGGCAGGGCAGAACACTGAAGCTTTCTTT.

The chain recombines TRBV5-1 with TRBJ2-7, with D unclear. CDR1 and CDR2 from the germline V gene are SGHRS and YFSETQ. The CDR3 is 15 amino acids. Trimming removed 0 bases at V and 5 bases at J, with 15 bases between. The CDR3 region is CASSLGWSRTDEQYV. DNA of the CDR3: TGCGCCAGCAGCTTGGGGTGGAGCCGGACGGACGAGCAGTACGTC.

The chain has TRBV10-3 and TRBJ1-4; D might be TRBD1 (5 bases). V was trimmed by 10 bases and J by 1 base, leaving 19 bases between them. This CDR3 is 16 amino acids long. CDR1 is ENHRY and CDR2 is SYGVKD in the germline V gene. CDR3 region: CATPRREGLTNEKLFF. CDR3 in DNA: TGTGCCACCCCCCGGAGGGAGGGGCTAACTAATGAAAAACTGTTTTTT.

The J gene is TRBJ1-2, the V gene TRBV5-6, with D unresolved. The V end lost 4 bases, the J end lost 4 bases, and 14 bases lay between the germline ends. Germline V gene lookup returns CDR1 SGHDT and CDR2 YYEEEE. The CDR3 runs to 14 residues. The CDR3 DNA follows: TGTGCCAGCAGCCCGGGCGGGGTTTCCTATGGCTACACCTTC. It translates to CASSPGGVSYGYTF.

The chain links TRBV19 to TRBJ2-7, with 7 bases that match TRBD1. The CDR3 has 13 residues. Unmatched junction bases numbered 8, after V lost 7 bases and J lost 5 bases. Germline values: CDR1 LNHDA, CDR2 SQIVND (reference sequence). CDR3 loop: CASNPLGGHEQYF. The CDR3 DNA reads TGTGCCAGTAACCCCCTAGGGGGCCACGAGCAGTACTTC. Based on the CDR3 plus reference TRBV19 and TRBJ2-7, the full variable domain is DGGITQSPKYLFRKEGQNVTLSCEQNLNHDAMYWYRQDPGQGLRLIYYSQIVNDFQKGDIAEGYSVSREKKESFPLTVTSAQKNPTAFYLCASNPLGGHEQYFGPGTRLTVT.

This chain uses TRBV2 with TRBJ2-7, with 8 bases that match TRBD2. This CDR3 spans 16 amino acids. Germline CDR1 reads SNHLY; CDR2 reads FYNNEI. J was trimmed by 0 bases and V by 6 bases; bases with no gene match: 10. As DNA, the CDR3 is TGTGCCAGCAGGCGGGCAATAGCGGGGTTCTCCTACGAGCAGTACGTC. Amino acids: CASRRAIAGFSYEQYV.

The rearrangement uses TRBV5-6 and TRBJ1-2, with TRBD1 as a possible D gene (6 bases). Germline V gives CDR1 SGHDT, CDR2 YYEEEE. The CDR3 spans 14 residues. Trimming removed 0 bases from V and 7 bases from J, with 13 bases in between. The CDR3 reads CASSLVSDRGGYTF. The CDR3 region has the DNA TGTGCCAGCAGCTTGGTGTCGGACAGAGGTGGCTACACCTTC.